This passage covers 14 T cell receptor beta chains from one sample sequenced in a study of cytomegalovirus exposure and HLA in healthy donors. PCR was performed using 60 Vbeta and 13 Jbeta primers. TCRdb's copy holds only in-frame clones and misses some; the assay was immunoSEQ multiplex PCR. Of about 77,000 clones listed, roughly 76% are singletons. Specimen: PBMCs. All receptors derive from a woman aged 40 to 50 in good health and CMV-seronegative.

The chain recombines TRBV7-9 with TRBJ2-1, with TRBD1 as a possible D gene (6 bases). The CDR3 covers 13 residues. Germline V lookup: CDR1 SEHNR, CDR2 FQNEAQ (reference sequence). Trimming stripped 3 bases from V and 7 bases from J, with 10 bases between. CDR3 nucleotide sequence: TGTGCCAGCAGCTTGGACAGTGCTAATGAGCAGTTCTTC. Translation: CASSLDSANEQFF.

On this clone: A read error may produce the germline difference seen at one junction end. The V gene is TRBV7-9, the J gene TRBJ2-7; tentative D call: TRBD2 (6 bases). The germline gives CDR1 SEHNR, CDR2 FQNEAQ (reference sequence). CDR3 length equals 16 residues. CDR3 region: CSSSLALGGAYYEQYF. Here the CDR3 DNA reads TGTTCCAGCAGCTTAGCGCTCGGAGGGGCCTACTACGAGCAGTACTTC.

In its sample, this clone was seen once. This chain joins TRBV7-3 and TRBJ2-1; 11 bases align to TRBD2. The junction had 6 bases not matched to a gene; V was cut back by 3 bases and J by 5 bases. This CDR3 region has 16 residues. Per the germline V gene, CDR1 is SGHTA and CDR2 is FQGTGA. This CDR3 is CASSLTSGANNNEQFF. CDR3 coding DNA: TGTGCCAGCAGCTTGACTAGCGGGGCCAACAACAATGAGCAGTTCTTC.

The count of this clone is one. The J gene is TRBJ2-2, the V gene TRBV7-3; TRBD2 might be the D (5 bases). V lost 6 bases and J lost 5, with 10 bases in between. Germline-derived CDR1 and CDR2 are SGHTA and FQGTGA. CDR3 length: 13 residues. The CDR3 region has the DNA TGTGCCAGCAGGCGCTCGGGGACCGGGGAGCTGTTTTTT. It encodes CASRRSGTGELFF.

The J gene is TRBJ2-3, the V gene TRBV9, with 10 bases fitting TRBD2. The CDR3 spans 16 residues. Per the germline V gene, CDR1 is SGDLS and CDR2 is YYNGEE. J gave up 3 bases and V 4 bases, and 8 bases lay outside the gene matches. The DNA of the CDR3 is TGTGCCAGCAGCAGCCAGCGGGAGGGGAAGACAGATACGCAGTATTTT. Its translation: CASSSQREGKTDTQYF.

This chain uses TRBV7-9 with TRBJ1-5; 9 positions agree with TRBD1. The CDR3 spans 16 residues. Germline V gives CDR1 SEHNR, CDR2 FQNEAQ (reference sequence). V shed 8 bases and J 1 base; nucleotides not matched to a gene: 9. CDR3 loop: CASPGQGFSSNQPQHF. Written as DNA, the CDR3 is TGTGCCAGCCCGGGACAGGGTTTTTCAAGCAATCAGCCCCAGCATTTT.

The chain links TRBV7-2 to TRBJ2-5; TRBD2 might be the D (5 bases). The CDR3 runs to 12 residues. From germline, CDR1 is SGHTA and CDR2 FQGNSA. V lost 5 bases, J lost 5 bases, and 9 bases lay in between. In DNA form, the CDR3 reads TGTGCCAGCAGCCCCGAGCGGGAGACCCAGTACTTC. This gives the protein CASSPERETQYF.

This clone was recorded a few times. The chain recombines TRBV28 with TRBJ1-2; no clear D. In germline, CDR1 is MDHEN, CDR2 SYDVKM. This CDR3 is built from 11 residues. V lost 7 bases and J 3 bases, leaving 6 bases between the germline ends. CDR3 DNA sequence: TGTGCCAGCACCGAGTACTATGGCTACACCTTC. Translated, it gives CASTEYYGYTF.

The V and J genes are TRBV7-2 and TRBJ2-5; 7 nucleotides match TRBD1. The germline CDR1 and CDR2 sequences are SGHTA and FQGNSA. V was pared by 0 bases and J by 2 bases, with 3 bases of the junction left unmatched. The CDR3 totals 15 residues. CDR3 region: CASSLAGTEQETQYF. CDR3 sequence (DNA): TGTGCCAGCAGCTTAGCGGGGACAGAACAAGAGACCCAGTACTTC.

The V gene is TRBV7-2, the J gene TRBJ2-5, with 9 bases identical to TRBD2. V shed 7 bases and J 5 bases; nucleotides not matched to a gene: 11. The CDR3 is 15 amino acids. CDR1 and CDR2 (germline): SGHTA, FQGNSA. The CDR3 DNA follows: TGTGCCAGCACAGAGGCGGGAGGGCCTGGGGAGACCCAGTACTTC. This translates into CASTEAGGPGETQYF.

This clone was seen only a few times. The CDR3 sequence: CASSHGLAGMETQYF. CDR3 bases: TGTGCCAGCAGCCATGGACTAGCGGGAATGGAGACCCAGTACTTC. This chain joins TRBV11-2 and TRBJ2-5; 12 nucleotides align to TRBD2. V dropped 5 bases and J dropped 5; count of bases not matched to a gene: 6. Germline-derived CDR1 and CDR2 are SGHAT and FQNNGV. This CDR3 comprises 15 residues.

The rearrangement joins TRBV20-1 to TRBJ2-7, with a tentative D call TRBD2 (6 bases). Germline assignment: CDR1 DFQATT and CDR2 SNEGSKA (reference sequence). Trimming left V 3 bases short and J 6 bases short, with 9 bases between. The CDR3 contains 11 residues. In DNA, the CDR3 is TGCAGTGCTAGTCACGGGGGCGAGCAGTACTTC. This sequence encodes CSASHGGEQYF.

The rearrangement links TRBV7-7 to TRBJ2-1, with TRBD1 as a possible D gene (6 bases). Trimming left V 5 bases short and J 4 bases short, with 15 bases between. The germline gives CDR1 SSHAT, CDR2 FNYEAQ (reference sequence). This CDR3 comprises 15 residues. The CDR3 protein is CASSPVVGAYNEQFF. The CDR3 bases are TGTGCCAGCAGCCCAGTTGTGGGGGCATACAATGAGCAGTTCTTC.

V usage is TRBV5-1 and J usage is TRBJ2-5; 12 nucleotides align to TRBD1. The CDR3 runs 15 residues. V dropped 3 bases and J dropped 4; count of bases not matched to a gene: 4. In germline, CDR1 is SGHRS, CDR2 YFSETQ. The CDR3 coding sequence is TGCGCCAGCAGCTATTCGGGACAGGGGGCAGAGACCCAGTACTTC. Encoded protein: CASSYSGQGAETQYF.